This TCR beta chain was recorded in a study of T-cell memory formation after mild COVID-19 (dated by TCRdb to the early 2020s). With regard to the full study: TCR sequence clusters from the two donors were found to be largely donor specific. Longitudinal TCRalpha and TCRbeta repertoire sequencing tracked T-cell clones expanding and contracting after mild COVID-19 in two donors. The cohort was made up of two young adult volunteers, one female and one male, who were previously healthy. Study-wide conclusions, independent of this receptor: The detection of some responding clones in pre-infection memory suggests that pre-existing cross-reactive memory T cells joined the SARS-CoV-2 response. SARS-CoV-2 specificity of the second-wave clones peaking on day 37 was not confirmed. Only a couple of mild cases were covered in the study, and larger cohorts including severe cases with pre-infection samples were considered necessary. Contracting CD4+ clones were located mainly in the CM and EM memory subsets, whereas CD8+ clones were found to be enriched in EMRA. From day 15 to 85, contracting clones showed balanced CD4/CD8 phenotypes, whereas a second wave of clones that expanded from day 15 to 37 leaned towards CD4+.

Inclusive of the bounding cysteine and phenylalanine, the CDR3 is 14 residues long. The read is trimmed to its CDR3 DNA, 42 bases read in frame from base 1. The germline V gene (reference sequence) sets CDR1 to DFQATT and CDR2 to SNEGSKA. The trim is 6 bases for V and 2 bases for J, with a gap of 17 bases between the germline ends. The sequencer was an Illumina NovaSeq 6000. Using 5'RACE with constant-segment primers, TCRalpha and TCRbeta cDNA libraries were constructed, with sample barcodes and unique molecular identifiers added in the process. RNA was extracted from every sample with Trizol reagent. The libraries were amplified in two PCR steps, and the second step added a second sample barcode and Illumina TruSeq adapters. The libraries were sequenced on an Illumina NovaSeq using 2 x 150 bp paired-end reads. The authors' analysis ran thus. Reads were demultiplexed and collapsed into UMI-guided consensus sequences with migec v1.2.7. Using mixcr v2.1.11, the UMI consensuses were aligned to TRA and TRB V and J templates and assembled into clonotypes. A clonotype was counted as expanded or contracted only if both edgeR and NoisET called the change significant, with noise models trained on biological replicates. For edgeR calls, the cutoffs were a false discovery rate-adjusted p below 0.01 and a log2 fold-change threshold of 1. As an exploratory analysis of dynamics, max-normalized trajectories of the 1000 most abundant clonotypes were examined with PCA combined with hierarchical clustering. Separately sequenced CD4+ and CD8+ repertoires were used to assign a CD4 or CD8 phenotype to each responding clone. TCRdb trimmed the raw reads at Q25, called clones with MiXCR and kept productive beta chains. One record per CDR3 amino acid sequence lists the most common genes and DNA. These V and J calls derive from TCRdb rather than the authors' analysis. Recorded for this sample are about 400,000 distinct CDR3 sequences; less than 25% of them occurred a single time. Less than 15% of the sample lies in the top ten.

In regard to this clonotype: Its specific antigen is unknown. Per-base qualities were not stored, and no clone one base away is much larger.

Ficoll-Paque density gradient centrifugation was used to isolate PBMCs. This clonotype originated in an adult woman who had mild COVID-19 (a few samples of this study predate the infection). The sample titles of this study are shuffled in the database, so cell type and time point are left out; the donor was told from shared clones. The sequencing sample was made of PBMCs or a T cell subset sorted from them (not recorded which). The chain employs TRBV20-1 and TRBJ2-7, with no confident D gene call. The nucleotides read TGCAGTGCCCCACACCCAGAGGAAACCTACGAGCAGTACTTC. It translates to CSAPHPEETYEQYF.